This TCR beta chain was found in a study of a mutant IDH1 vaccine in newly diagnosed glioma. As for the study in general: The treated population exhibited a male proportion of about 60%, a female proportion of around 38%, and a mean age of about 39 years.

The method was immunoSEQ multiplex PCR; TCRdb's version includes in-frame clones alone and lacks a portion of them. The sample has approximately 50,000 clones, 75% to 85% seen once. Time point noted: week 35, safety follow-up. Alongside topical imiquimod, each dose of vaccine comprised 300 ug of mutant IDH1 20-mer peptide. Eight vaccinations were given in weeks 1, 3, 5, 7, 11, 15, 19 and 23. Each astrocytoma in the donors was new, WHO grade 3 or 4, IDH1-mutant and ATRX-lost. Trimming stripped 4 bases from V and 2 bases from J, with 10 bases between. CDR3 length: 13 amino acids. Germline V CDR1 and CDR2: SGHDT, YYEEEE. In the case of this clone: Its cognate antigen is unknown.

The sample was PBMCs, taken from a glioma patient whose treatment included an IDH1 peptide vaccine. The chain carries TRBV5-6 and TRBJ2-7; D is unclear. This TCR derives from a man aged 35 to 55 with glioma. CDR3 residues: CASSRDTTYEQYF. The CDR3 nucleotides read TGTGCCAGCAGCCGCGACACCACCTACGAGCAGTACTTC.